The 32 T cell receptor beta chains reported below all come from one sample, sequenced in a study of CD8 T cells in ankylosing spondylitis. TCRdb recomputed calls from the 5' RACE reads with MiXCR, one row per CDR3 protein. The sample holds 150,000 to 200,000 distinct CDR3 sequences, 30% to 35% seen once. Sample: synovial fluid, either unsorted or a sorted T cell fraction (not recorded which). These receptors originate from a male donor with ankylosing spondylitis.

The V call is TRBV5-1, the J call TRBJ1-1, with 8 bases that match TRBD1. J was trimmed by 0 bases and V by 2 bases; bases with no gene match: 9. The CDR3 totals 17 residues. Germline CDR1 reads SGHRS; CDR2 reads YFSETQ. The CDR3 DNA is TGCGCCAGCAGCTTTAGGACAGGGCTAGAGATGAACACTGAAGCTTTCTTT. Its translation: CASSFRTGLEMNTEAFF.

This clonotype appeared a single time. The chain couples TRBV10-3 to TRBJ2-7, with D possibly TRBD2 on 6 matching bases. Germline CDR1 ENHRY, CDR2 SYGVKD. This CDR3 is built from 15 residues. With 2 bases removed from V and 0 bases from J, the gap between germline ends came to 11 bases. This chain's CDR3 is CAISEPGGSSYEQYF. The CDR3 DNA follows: TGTGCCATCAGTGAGCCTGGGGGGTCCTCCTACGAGCAGTACTTC.

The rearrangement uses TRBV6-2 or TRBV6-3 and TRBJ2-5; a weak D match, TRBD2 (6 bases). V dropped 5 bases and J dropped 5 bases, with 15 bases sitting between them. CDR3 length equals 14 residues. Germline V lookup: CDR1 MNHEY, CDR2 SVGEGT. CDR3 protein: CASSTNLGRETQYF. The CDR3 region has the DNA TGTGCCAGCAGTACCAATCTGGGGAGGGAGACCCAGTACTTC.

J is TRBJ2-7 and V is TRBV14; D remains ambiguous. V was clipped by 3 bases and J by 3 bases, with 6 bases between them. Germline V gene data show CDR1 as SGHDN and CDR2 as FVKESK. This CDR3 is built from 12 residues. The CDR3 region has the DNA TGTGCCAGCAGCCAGGGGATCTACGAGCAGTACTTC. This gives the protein CASSQGIYEQYF.

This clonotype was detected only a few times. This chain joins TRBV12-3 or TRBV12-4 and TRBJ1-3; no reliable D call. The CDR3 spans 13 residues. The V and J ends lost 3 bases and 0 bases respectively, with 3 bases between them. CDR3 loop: CASSLRSGNTIYF. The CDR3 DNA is TGTGCCAGCAGTTTGCGCTCTGGAAACACCATATATTTT.

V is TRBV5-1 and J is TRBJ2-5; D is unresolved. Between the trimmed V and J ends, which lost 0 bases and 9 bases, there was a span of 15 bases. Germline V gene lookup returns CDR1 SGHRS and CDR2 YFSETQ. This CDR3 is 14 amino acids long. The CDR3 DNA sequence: TGCGCCAGCAGCTTGGACCCTTATCTAGGGTCCCAGTACTTC. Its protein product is CASSLDPYLGSQYF.

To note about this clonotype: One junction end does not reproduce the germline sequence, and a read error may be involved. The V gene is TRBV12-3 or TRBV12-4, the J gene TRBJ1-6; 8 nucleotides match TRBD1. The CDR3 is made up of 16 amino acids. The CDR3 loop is CASRLRRGQVYSPLHF. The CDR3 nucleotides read TGTGCCAGCCGTTTAAGGCGGGGACAGGTTTATTCACCCCTCCACTTT.

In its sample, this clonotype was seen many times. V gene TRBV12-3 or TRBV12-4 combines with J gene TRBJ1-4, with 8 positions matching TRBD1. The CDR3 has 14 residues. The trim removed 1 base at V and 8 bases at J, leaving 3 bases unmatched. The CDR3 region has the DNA TGTGCCAGCAGTTTAGGACAGGGGAACGAAAAACTGTTTTTT. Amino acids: CASSLGQGNEKLFF.

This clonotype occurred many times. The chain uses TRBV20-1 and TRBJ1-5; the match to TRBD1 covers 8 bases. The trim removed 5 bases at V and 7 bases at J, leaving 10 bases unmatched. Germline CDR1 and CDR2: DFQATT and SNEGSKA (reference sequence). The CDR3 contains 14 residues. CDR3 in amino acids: CSAGGTGGLQPQHF. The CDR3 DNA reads TGCAGTGCTGGAGGGACAGGAGGGTTGCAGCCCCAGCATTTT.

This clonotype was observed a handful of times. Here the CDR3 DNA reads TGCGCCAGCAGCTTGGAGGGGAACGGCGAAAAACTGTTTTTT. As protein: CASSLEGNGEKLFF. The chain joins TRBV5-1 to TRBJ1-4, with a possible D match to TRBD1 (5 bases). CDR3 length: 14 residues. V shed 0 bases and J shed 8 bases, with 11 bases lying between them. The germline V gene has CDR1 SGHRS and CDR2 YFSETQ.

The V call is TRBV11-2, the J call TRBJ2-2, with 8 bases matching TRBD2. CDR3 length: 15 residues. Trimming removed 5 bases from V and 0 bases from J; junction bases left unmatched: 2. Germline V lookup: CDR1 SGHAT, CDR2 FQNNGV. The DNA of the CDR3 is TGTGCCAGCAGCCCACTAGCGGCGAACACCGGGGAGCTGTTTTTT. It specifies CASSPLAANTGELFF.

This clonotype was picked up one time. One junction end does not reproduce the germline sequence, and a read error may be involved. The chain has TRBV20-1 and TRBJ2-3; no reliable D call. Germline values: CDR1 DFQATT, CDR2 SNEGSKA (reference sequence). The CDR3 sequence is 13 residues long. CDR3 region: CSATAPPEDMQYF. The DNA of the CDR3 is TGCAGTGCTACCGCCCCCCCTGAAGATATGCAGTATTTT.

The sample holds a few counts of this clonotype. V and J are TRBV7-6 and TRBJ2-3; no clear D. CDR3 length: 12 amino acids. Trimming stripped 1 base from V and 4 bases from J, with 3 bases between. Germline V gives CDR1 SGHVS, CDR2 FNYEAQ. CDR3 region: CASSLDADTQYF. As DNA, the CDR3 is TGTGCCAGCAGCTTAGATGCAGATACGCAGTATTTT.

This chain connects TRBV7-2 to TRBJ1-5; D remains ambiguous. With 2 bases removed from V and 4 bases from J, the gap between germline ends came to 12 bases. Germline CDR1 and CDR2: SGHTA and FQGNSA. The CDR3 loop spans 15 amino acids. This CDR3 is CASSLLGRPNQPQHF. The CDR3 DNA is TGTGCCAGCAGCTTACTGGGCCGTCCGAATCAGCCCCAGCATTTT. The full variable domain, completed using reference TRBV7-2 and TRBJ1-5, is GAGVSQSPSNKVTEKGKDVELRCDPISGHTALYWYRQSLGQGLEFLIYFQGNSAPDKSGLPSDRFSAERTGGSVSTLTIQRTQQEDSAVYLCASSLLGRPNQPQHFGDGTRLSIL.

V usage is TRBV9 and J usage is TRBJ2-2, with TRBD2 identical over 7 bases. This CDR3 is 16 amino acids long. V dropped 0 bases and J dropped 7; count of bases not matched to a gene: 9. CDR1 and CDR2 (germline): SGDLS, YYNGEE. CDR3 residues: CASSVEGGSFGGELFF. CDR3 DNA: TGTGCCAGCAGCGTAGAGGGCGGGAGCTTTGGCGGGGAGCTGTTTTTT.

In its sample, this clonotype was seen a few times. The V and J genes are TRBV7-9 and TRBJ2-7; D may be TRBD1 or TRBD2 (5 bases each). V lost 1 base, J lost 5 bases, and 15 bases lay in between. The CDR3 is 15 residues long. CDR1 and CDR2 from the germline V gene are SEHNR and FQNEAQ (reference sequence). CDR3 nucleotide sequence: TGTGCCAGCAGCTTAGATGAGGGGCCCTTCCACGAGCAGTACTTC. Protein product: CASSLDEGPFHEQYF.

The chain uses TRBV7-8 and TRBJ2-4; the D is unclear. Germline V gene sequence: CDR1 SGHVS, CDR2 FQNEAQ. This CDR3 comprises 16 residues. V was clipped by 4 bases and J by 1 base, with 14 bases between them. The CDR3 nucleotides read TGTGCCAGCAGCTCCCTGAGCCCCCGGGCCAAAAACATTCAGTACTTC. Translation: CASSSLSPRAKNIQYF.

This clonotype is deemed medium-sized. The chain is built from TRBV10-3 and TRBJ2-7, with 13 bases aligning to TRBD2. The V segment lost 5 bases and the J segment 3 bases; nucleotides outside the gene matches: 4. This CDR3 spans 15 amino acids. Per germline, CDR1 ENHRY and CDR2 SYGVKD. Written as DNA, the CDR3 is TGTGCCATCAGTAAACTAGCGGGAGGGAACTACGAGCAGTACTTC. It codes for CAISKLAGGNYEQYF.

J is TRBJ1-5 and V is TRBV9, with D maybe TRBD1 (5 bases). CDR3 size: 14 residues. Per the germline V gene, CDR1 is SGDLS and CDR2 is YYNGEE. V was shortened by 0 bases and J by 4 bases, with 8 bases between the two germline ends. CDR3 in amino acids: CASSVGDRNQPQHF. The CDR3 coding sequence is TGTGCCAGCAGCGTAGGAGACAGAAATCAGCCCCAGCATTTT.

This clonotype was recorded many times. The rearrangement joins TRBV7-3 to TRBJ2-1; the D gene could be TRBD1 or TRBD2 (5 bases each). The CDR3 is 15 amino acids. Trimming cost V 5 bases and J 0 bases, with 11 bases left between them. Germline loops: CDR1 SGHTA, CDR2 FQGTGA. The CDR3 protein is CASSGGPSSYNEQFF. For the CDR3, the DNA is TGTGCCAGCAGCGGGGGACCCAGCTCCTACAATGAGCAGTTCTTC.

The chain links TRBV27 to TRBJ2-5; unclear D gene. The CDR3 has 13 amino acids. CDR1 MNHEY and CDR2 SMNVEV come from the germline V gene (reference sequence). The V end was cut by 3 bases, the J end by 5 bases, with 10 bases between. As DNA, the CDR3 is TGTGCCAGCAGTTTTGGTAGCACGGAGACCCAGTACTTC. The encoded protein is CASSFGSTETQYF.

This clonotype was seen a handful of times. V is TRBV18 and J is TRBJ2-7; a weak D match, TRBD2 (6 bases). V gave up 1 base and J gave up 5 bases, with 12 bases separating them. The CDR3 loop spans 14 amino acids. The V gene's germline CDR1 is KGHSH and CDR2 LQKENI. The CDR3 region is CASSPLETRNEQYF. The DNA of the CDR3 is TGTGCCAGCTCACCACTGGAGACTAGGAACGAGCAGTACTTC.

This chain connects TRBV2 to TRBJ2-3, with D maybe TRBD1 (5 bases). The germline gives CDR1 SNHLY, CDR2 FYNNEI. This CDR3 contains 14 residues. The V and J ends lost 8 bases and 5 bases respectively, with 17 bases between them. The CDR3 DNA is TGTGCCAGCTGCCCAGGGTTGGGGCAAGATACGCAGTATTTT. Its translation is CASCPGLGQDTQYF.

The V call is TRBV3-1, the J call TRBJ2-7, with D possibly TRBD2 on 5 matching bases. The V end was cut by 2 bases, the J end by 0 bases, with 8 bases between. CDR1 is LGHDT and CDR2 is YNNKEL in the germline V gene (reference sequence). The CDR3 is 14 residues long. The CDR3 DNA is TGTGCCAGCAGCCAAACTGGGAGCTCCTACGAGCAGTACTTC. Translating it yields CASSQTGSSYEQYF.

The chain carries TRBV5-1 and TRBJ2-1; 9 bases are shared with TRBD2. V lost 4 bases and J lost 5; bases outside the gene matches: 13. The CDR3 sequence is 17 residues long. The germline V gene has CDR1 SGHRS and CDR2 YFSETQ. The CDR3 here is CASSKRLAETVNNEQFF. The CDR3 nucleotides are TGCGCCAGCAGCAAAAGACTAGCGGAGACCGTTAACAATGAGCAGTTCTTC. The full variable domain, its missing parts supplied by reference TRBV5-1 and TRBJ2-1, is KAGVTQTPRYLIKTRGQQVTLSCSPISGHRSVSWYQQTPGQGLQFLFEYFSETQRNKGNFPGRFSGRQFSNSRSEMNVSTLELGDSALYLCASSKRLAETVNNEQFFGPGTRLTVL.

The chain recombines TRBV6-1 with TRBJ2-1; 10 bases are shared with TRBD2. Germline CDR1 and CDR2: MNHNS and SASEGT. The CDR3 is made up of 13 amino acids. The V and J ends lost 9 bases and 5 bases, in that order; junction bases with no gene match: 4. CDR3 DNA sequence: TGTGCCAGTCAGCGGGGGGGGGACAATGAGCAGTTCTTC. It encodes CASQRGGDNEQFF.

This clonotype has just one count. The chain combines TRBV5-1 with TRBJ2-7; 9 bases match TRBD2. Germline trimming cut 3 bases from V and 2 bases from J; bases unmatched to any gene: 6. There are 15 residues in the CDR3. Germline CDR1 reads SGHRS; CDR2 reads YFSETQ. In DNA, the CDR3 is TGCGCCAGCAGCTGGGAGCTAGCGGGGACCTACGAGCAGTACTTC. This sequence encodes CASSWELAGTYEQYF.

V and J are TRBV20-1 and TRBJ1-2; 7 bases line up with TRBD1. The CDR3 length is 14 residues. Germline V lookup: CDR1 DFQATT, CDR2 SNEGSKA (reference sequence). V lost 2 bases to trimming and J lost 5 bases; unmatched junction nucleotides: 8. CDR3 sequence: CSARIPTGPYGYTF. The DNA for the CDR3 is TGCAGTGCTAGAATCCCGACAGGGCCGTATGGCTACACCTTC.

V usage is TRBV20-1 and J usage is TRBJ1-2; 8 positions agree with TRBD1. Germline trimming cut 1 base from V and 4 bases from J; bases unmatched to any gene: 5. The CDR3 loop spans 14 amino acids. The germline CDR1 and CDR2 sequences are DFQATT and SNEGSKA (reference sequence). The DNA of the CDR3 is TGCAGTGCTAGAGGACAGGGGTTTTCCTATGGCTACACCTTC. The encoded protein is CSARGQGFSYGYTF.

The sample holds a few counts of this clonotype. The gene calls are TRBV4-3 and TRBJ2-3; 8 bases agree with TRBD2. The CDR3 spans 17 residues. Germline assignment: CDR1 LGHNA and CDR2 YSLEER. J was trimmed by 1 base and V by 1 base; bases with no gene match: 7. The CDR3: CASSQATRREGTDTQYF. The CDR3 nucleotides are TGCGCCAGCAGCCAAGCGACGCGGCGGGAGGGCACAGATACGCAGTATTTT.

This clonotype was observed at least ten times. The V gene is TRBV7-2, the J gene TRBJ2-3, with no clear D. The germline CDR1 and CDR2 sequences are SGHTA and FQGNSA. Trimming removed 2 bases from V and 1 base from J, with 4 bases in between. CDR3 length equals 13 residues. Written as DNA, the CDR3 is TGTGCCAGCAGCTTACGCCGCACAGATACGCAGTATTTT. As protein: CASSLRRTDTQYF.

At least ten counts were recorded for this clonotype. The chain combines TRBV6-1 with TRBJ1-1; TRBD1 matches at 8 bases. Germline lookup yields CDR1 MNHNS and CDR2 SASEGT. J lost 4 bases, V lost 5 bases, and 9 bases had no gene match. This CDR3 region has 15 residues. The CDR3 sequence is CASSLRTGRGTEAFF. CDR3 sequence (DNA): TGTGCCAGCAGTCTAAGGACAGGGCGCGGCACTGAAGCTTTCTTT.